One sample yielded the 6 T cell receptor beta chains listed below, sequenced in a study of blood T cell repertoires in COVID-19. TCRdb's table, derived via immunoSEQ multiplex PCR, lists solely in-frame clones and lacks some. In the table there are about 81,000 clones, more than 75% of which are singletons. Material: peripheral blood. Source of these receptors: a man in his 60s with acute or convalescent COVID-19.

CDR3 amino acids: CARDGTAEAFF. The CDR3 DNA sequence: TGTGCCAGGGATGGGACAGCTGAAGCTTTCTTT. The chain has TRBV5-8 and TRBJ1-1; 7 nucleotides agree with TRBD1. V lost 8 bases and J lost 6; bases outside the gene matches: 4. Germline CDR1 and CDR2: SGHTS and YDEGEE. This CDR3 has 11 residues.

The V call is TRBV28, the J call TRBJ2-2, with TRBD2 identical over 11 bases. V was clipped by 3 bases and J by 5 bases; unmatched bases: 2. Germline assignment: CDR1 MDHEN and CDR2 SYDVKM. CDR3 length: 15 residues. DNA of the CDR3: TGTGCCAGCAGTTTGAGACTAGCGGGAACCGGGGAGCTGTTTTTT. Protein sequence: CASSLRLAGTGELFF. The full variable domain, completed using reference TRBV28 and TRBJ2-2, is DVKVTQSSRYLVKRTGEKVFLECVQDMDHENMFWYRQDPGLGLRLIYFSYDVKMKEKGDIPEGYSVSREKKERFSLILESASTNQTSMYLCASSLRLAGTGELFFGEGSRLTVL.

The rearrangement links TRBV24-1 to TRBJ2-1, with 9 nucleotides matching TRBD2. J gave up 6 bases and V 3 bases, and 8 bases lay outside the gene matches. The CDR3 runs 16 residues. Germline assignment: CDR1 KGHDR and CDR2 SFDVKD. The CDR3 DNA sequence: TGTGCCACCAGTGATGCACTGGCGGGGGGGCCCAATGAGCAGTTCTTC. This translates into CATSDALAGGPNEQFF.

The chain employs TRBV7-6 and TRBJ1-4, with unresolved D. The CDR3 sequence is 15 residues long. Germline V gene sequence: CDR1 SGHVS, CDR2 FNYEAQ. The V end was cut by 2 bases, the J end by 5 bases, with 12 bases between. CDR3 residues: CASSLYSGINEKLFF. CDR3 DNA sequence: TGTGCCAGCAGCTTATACTCAGGAATAAATGAAAAACTGTTTTTT.

The V call is TRBV6-2 or TRBV6-3, the J call TRBJ1-6; D perhaps matches TRBD1 (5 bases). The CDR3 has 16 amino acids. Trimming took 3 bases from V and 4 from J, leaving 13 bases between them. Germline V CDR1 and CDR2: MNHEY, SVGEGT. Written as DNA, the CDR3 is TGTGCCAGCAGTTATGTCGGAGGGGCGTATAATTCACCCCTCCACTTT. Amino acids: CASSYVGGAYNSPLHF.

A few counts support this clone. The V and J genes are TRBV4-3 and TRBJ1-3, with D possibly matching TRBD1 (6 bases). The CDR3 sequence is 15 residues long. The germline V and J ends were trimmed by 7 bases and 4 bases, with 17 bases remaining between them. Germline V gives CDR1 LGHNA, CDR2 YSLEER. The CDR3 reads CASIHRENDGNTIYF. The CDR3 DNA reads TGCGCCAGCATCCACAGGGAAAACGACGGAAACACCATATATTTT.